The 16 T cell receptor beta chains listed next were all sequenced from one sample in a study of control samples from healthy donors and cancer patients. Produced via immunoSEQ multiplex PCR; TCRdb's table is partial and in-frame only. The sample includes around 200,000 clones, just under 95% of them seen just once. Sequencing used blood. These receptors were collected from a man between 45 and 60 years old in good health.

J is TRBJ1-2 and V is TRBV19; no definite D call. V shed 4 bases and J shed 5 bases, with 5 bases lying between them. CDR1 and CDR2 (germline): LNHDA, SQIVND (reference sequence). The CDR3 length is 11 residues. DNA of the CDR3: TGTGCCAGTAGTAACCTATATGGCTACACCTTC. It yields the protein CASSNLYGYTF.

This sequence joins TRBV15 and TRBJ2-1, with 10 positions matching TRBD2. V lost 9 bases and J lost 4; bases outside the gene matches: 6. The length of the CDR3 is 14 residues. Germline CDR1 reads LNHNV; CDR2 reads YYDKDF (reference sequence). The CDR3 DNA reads TGTGCCACAGCGGGGGGGCTCCAATACAATGAGCAGTTCTTC. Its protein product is CATAGGLQYNEQFF.

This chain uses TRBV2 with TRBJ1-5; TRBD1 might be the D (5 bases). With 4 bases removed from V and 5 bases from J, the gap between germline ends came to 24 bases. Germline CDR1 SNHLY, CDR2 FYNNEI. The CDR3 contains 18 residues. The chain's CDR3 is CASSGIRGRAGTHQPQHF. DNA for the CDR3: TGTGCCAGCAGTGGTATAAGGGGTCGGGCAGGGACCCATCAGCCCCAGCATTTT.

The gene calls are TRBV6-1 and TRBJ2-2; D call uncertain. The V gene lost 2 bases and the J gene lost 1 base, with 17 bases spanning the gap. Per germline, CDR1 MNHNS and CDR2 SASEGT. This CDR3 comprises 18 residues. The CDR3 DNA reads TGTGCCAGCAGTGAATTAATACGGACCCTCCTGAACACCGGGGAGCTGTTTTTT. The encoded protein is CASSELIRTLLNTGELFF.

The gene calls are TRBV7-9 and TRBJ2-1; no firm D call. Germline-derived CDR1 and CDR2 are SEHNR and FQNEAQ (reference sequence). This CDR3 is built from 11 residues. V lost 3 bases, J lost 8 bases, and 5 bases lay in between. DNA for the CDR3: TGTGCCAGCAGCTTCGGGCATGAGCAGTTCTTC. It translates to CASSFGHEQFF.

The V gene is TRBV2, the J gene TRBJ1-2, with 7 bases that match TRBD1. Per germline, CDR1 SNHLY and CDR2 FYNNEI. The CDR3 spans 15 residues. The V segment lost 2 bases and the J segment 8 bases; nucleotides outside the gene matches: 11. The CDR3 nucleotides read TGTGCCAGCAGTGAAAACACCTACAGGGGTGGCGGCTACACCTTC. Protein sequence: CASSENTYRGGGYTF.

CDR3 in DNA: TGTGCCCTGAGCCGCACAGATACGCAGTATTTT. It is translated as CALSRTDTQYF. J is TRBJ2-3 and V is TRBV6-5; D is unclear. V was trimmed by 11 bases and J by 1 base, leaving 7 bases between them. Germline lookup yields CDR1 MNHEY and CDR2 SVGAGI. This CDR3 is built from 11 residues.

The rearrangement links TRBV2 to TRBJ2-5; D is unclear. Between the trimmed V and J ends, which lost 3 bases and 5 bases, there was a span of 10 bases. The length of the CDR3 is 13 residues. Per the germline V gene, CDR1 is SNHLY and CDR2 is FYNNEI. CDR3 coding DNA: TGTGCCAGCAGTGATAATATGAGGGAGACCCAGTACTTC. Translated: CASSDNMRETQYF.

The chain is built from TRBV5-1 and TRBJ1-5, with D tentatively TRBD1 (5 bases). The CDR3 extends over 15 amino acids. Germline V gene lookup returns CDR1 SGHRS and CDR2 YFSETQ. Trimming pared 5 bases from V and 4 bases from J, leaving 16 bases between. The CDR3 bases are TGCGCCAGCAGGTCCGACAGCTCTCTGAATCAGCCCCAGCATTTT. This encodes CASRSDSSLNQPQHF.

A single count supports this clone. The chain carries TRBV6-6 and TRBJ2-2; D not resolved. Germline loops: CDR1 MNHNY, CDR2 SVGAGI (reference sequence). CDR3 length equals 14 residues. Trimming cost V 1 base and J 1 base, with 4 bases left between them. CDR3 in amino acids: CASSYFKNTGELFF. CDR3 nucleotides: TGTGCCAGCAGTTACTTCAAGAACACCGGGGAGCTGTTTTTT.

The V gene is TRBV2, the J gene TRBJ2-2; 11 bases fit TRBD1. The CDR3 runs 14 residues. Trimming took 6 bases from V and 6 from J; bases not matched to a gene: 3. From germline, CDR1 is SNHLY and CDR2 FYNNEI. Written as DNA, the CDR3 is TGTGCCAGCAGGGAGGACAGGGGGCCCGGGGAGCTGTTTTTT. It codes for CASREDRGPGELFF.

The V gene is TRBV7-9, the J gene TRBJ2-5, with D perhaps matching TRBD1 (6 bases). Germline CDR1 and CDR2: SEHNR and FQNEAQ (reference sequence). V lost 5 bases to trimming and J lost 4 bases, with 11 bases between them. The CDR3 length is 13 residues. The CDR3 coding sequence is TGTGCCAGCAGCCGACAGGCGGGAGAGACCCAGTACTTC. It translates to CASSRQAGETQYF.

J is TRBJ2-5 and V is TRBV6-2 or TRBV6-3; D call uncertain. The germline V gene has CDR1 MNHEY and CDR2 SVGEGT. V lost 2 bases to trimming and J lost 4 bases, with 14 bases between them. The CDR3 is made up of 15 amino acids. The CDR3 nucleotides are TGTGCCAGCAGTTACGCTGGAAGTTTAGGAGAGACCCAGTACTTC. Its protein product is CASSYAGSLGETQYF.

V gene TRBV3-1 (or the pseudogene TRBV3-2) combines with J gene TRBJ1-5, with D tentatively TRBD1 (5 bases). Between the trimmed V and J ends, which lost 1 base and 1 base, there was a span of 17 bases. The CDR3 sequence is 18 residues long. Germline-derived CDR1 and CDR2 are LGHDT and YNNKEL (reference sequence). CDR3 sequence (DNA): TGTGCCAGCAGCCAAGGGGAGGGACTAGGGGAGAGCAATCAGCCCCAGCATTTT. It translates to CASSQGEGLGESNQPQHF.

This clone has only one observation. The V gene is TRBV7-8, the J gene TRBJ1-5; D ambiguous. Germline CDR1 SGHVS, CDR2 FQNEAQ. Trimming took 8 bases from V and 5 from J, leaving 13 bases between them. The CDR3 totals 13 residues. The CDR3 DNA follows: TGTGCCAGCCGAGAGTCCGGTGATCAGCCCCAGCATTTT. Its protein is CASRESGDQPQHF.

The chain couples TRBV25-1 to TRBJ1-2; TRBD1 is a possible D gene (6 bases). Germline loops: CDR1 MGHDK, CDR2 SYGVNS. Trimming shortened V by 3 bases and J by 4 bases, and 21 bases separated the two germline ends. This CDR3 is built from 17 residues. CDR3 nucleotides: TGTGCCAGCAGTGAGACCGGATCTAAAATGGACAGCTATGGCTACACCTTC. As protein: CASSETGSKMDSYGYTF.